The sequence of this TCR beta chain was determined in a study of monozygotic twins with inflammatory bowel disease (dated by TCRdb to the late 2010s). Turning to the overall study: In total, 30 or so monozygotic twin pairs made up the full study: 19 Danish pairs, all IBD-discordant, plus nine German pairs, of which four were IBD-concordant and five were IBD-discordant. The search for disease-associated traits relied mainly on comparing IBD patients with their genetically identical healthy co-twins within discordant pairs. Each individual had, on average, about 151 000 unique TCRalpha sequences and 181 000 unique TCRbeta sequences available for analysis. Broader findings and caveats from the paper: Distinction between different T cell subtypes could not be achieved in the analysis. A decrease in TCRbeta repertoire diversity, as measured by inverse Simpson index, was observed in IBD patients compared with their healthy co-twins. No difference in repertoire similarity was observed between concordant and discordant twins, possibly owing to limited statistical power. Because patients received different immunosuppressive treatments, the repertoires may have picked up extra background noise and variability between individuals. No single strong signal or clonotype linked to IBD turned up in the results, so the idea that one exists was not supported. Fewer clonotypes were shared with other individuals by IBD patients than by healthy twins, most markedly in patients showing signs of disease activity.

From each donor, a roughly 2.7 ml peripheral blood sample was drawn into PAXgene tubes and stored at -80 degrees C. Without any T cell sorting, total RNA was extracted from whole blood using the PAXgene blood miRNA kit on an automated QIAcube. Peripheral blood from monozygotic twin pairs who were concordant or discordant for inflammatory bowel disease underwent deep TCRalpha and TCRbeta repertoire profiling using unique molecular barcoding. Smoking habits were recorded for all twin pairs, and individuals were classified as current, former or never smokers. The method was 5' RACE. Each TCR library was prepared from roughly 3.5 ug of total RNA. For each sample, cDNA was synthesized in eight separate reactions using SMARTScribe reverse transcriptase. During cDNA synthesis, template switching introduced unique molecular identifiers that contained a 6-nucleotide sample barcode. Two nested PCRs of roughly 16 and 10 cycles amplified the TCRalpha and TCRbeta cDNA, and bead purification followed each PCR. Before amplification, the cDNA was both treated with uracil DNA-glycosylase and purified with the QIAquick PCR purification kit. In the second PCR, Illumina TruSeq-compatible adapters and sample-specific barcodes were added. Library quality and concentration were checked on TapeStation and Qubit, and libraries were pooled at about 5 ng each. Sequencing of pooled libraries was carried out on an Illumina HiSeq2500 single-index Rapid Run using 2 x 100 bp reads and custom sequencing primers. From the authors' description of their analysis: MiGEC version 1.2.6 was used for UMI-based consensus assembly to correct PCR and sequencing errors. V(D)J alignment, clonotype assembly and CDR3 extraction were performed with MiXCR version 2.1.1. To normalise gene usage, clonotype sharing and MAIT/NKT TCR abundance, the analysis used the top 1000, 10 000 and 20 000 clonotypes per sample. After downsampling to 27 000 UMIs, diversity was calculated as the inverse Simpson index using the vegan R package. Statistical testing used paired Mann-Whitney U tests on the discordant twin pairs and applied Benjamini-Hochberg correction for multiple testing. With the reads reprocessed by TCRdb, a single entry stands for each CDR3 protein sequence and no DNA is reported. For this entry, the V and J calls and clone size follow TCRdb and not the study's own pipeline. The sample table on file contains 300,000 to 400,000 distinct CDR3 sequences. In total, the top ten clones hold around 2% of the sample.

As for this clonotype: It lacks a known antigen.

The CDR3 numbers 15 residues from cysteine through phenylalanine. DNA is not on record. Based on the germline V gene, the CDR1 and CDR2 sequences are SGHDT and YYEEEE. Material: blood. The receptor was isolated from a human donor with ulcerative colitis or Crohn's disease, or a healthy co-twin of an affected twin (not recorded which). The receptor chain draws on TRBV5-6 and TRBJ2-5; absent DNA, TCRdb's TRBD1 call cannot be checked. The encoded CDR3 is CASSLIVGQGETQYF.